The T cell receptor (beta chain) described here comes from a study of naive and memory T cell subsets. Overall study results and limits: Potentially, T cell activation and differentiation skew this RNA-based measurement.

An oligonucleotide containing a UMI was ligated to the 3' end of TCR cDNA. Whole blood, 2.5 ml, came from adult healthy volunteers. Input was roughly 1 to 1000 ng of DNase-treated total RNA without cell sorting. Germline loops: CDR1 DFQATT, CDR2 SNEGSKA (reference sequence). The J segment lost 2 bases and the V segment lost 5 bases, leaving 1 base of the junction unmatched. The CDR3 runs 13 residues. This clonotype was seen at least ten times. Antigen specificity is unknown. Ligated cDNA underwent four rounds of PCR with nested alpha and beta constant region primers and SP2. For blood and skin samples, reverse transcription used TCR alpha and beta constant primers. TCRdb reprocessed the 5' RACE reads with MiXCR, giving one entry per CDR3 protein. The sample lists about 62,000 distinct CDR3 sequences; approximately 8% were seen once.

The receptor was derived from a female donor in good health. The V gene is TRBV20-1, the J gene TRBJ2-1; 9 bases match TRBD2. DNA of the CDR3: TGCAGTGCTGCTAGCGGGACCTACAATGAGCAGTTCTTC. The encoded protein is CSAASGTYNEQFF.